The 21 T cell receptor beta chains below were found in one sample sequenced in a study of T cells in Graves' hyperthyroidism and ophthalmopathy. TCR beta CDR3 regions were amplified from RNA. HTBI primers were used for first-round RT-PCR of the TCR CDR3. MiXCR, run by TCRdb on the multiplex PCR reads, gives a single entry per CDR3 protein. The profile covers 530,000 or so distinct CDR3 sequences, with 17% appearing a single time and roughly a sixth taken by the ten largest. The sample consisted of blood. These receptors all come from a woman aged 18-29 years with Graves' ophthalmopathy.

The chain has TRBV30 and TRBJ2-1; D gene ambiguous. Trimming pared 0 bases from V and 6 bases from J, leaving 9 bases between. The CDR3 is 13 residues long. Germline V lookup: CDR1 GTSNPN, CDR2 SVGIG (reference sequence). This CDR3 is CAWSVSQTNEQFF. DNA for the CDR3: TGTGCCTGGAGTGTATCCCAGACCAATGAGCAGTTCTTC.

This clonotype has a count of ten or more. The chain employs TRBV4-2 and TRBJ2-7; 11 nucleotides line up with TRBD1. The CDR3 spans 15 residues. Germline values: CDR1 LGHNA, CDR2 YNFKEQ. V gave up 1 base and J gave up 3 bases; unmatched junction bases: 2. The CDR3 DNA sequence: TGTGCCAGCAGCCAAGTGGGGACAGGGGGCTACGAGCAGTACTTC. This gives the protein CASSQVGTGGYEQYF.

In the case of this clonotype: This may be a read error: a much more frequent sequence differs by one nucleotide. The rearrangement joins TRBV3-1 to TRBJ2-5; unclear D gene. Trimming removed 4 bases at V and 5 bases at J, with 14 bases between. Per germline, CDR1 LGHDT and CDR2 YNNKEL (reference sequence). The CDR3 consists of 14 residues. This CDR3 is CASSRSYVWETQYF. In DNA, the CDR3 is TGTGCCAGCAGCCGAAGTTATGTATGGGAGACCCAGTACTTC.

As regards this clonotype: The CDR3 end shows no conserved phenylalanine or tryptophan, and so a read error is likely. The chain recombines TRBV27 with TRBJ1-5; 9 bases map to TRBD1. CDR1 is MNHEY and CDR2 is SMNVEV in the germline V gene (reference sequence). This CDR3 is 14 amino acids long. Germline trimming cut 5 bases from V and 4 bases from J; bases unmatched to any gene: 3. Here the CDR3 reads CASSPGQGNQPQHL. The CDR3 DNA reads as TGTGCCAGCAGTCCCGGACAGGGGAATCAGCCCCAGCATTTG.

In this sample, this clonotype turned up many times. This chain uses TRBV3-1 with TRBJ2-7, with TRBD1 as a possible D gene (6 bases). Trimming took off 2 bases at V and 2 bases at J, with 13 bases between the two ends. CDR3 length: 15 residues. Germline V CDR1 and CDR2: LGHDT, YNNKEL (reference sequence). CDR3 bases: TGTGCCAGCAGCCAAATGACAGGCGCCCCCTACGAGCAGTACTTC. As protein: CASSQMTGAPYEQYF.

This clonotype has ten or more counts. This chain links TRBV7-2 with TRBJ1-1; D ambiguous. The CDR3 length is 14 residues. V lost 4 bases to trimming and J lost 1 base, with 10 bases between them. Germline CDR1 is SGHTA and CDR2 is FQGNSA. CDR3 residues: CASSSLGRNTEAFF. Here the CDR3 DNA reads TGTGCCAGCAGCTCGCTCGGACGGAACACTGAAGCTTTCTTT.

This clonotype was counted between two and nine times. The chain couples TRBV6-6 to TRBJ2-5; D is perhaps TRBD2 (5 bases). CDR1 and CDR2 (germline): MNHNY, SVGAGI (reference sequence). CDR3 length: 14 residues. The V and J ends lost 0 bases and 5 bases respectively, with 10 bases between them. The CDR3 loop reads CASSYSRTYETQYF. Written as DNA, the CDR3 is TGTGCCAGCAGTTACTCCCGGACTTATGAGACCCAGTACTTC.

This clonotype was observed at least ten times. The J gene is TRBJ2-3, the V gene TRBV28; 15 positions agree with TRBD2. Germline loops: CDR1 MDHEN, CDR2 SYDVKM. The CDR3 spans 18 residues. V gave up 4 bases and J gave up 3 bases; unmatched junction bases: 8. The DNA of the CDR3 is TGTGCCAGCAGTTCCCTAGGACTAGCGGGGGGGCCGACAGATACGCAGTATTTT. It yields the protein CASSSLGLAGGPTDTQYF.

This clonotype was found many times. The chain couples TRBV18 to TRBJ2-7; D remains unclear. Looked up from germline, CDR1 is KGHSH and CDR2 is LQKENI. The length of the CDR3 is 14 residues. Trimming left V 3 bases short and J 6 bases short, with 15 bases between. The CDR3 region is CASSPPGRTLEQYF. The CDR3 DNA follows: TGTGCCAGCTCACCTCCGGGCAGAACCCTCGAGCAGTACTTC.

This clonotype was seen repeatedly, ten times or more. The chain combines TRBV2 with TRBJ2-6; D call uncertain. Looked up from germline, CDR1 is SNHLY and CDR2 is FYNNEI. V dropped 7 bases and J dropped 0 bases, with 7 bases sitting between them. This CDR3 region has 14 residues. CDR3 DNA: TGTGCCAGCACCCTACCCTCTGGGGCCAACGTCCTGACTTTC. Encoded protein: CASTLPSGANVLTF.

Ten or more counts support this clonotype. The chain is built from TRBV5-1 and TRBJ1-2; the D is unclear. This CDR3 spans 15 amino acids. The germline V gene encodes CDR1 SGHRS and CDR2 YFSETQ. Trimming took off 4 bases at V and 5 bases at J, with 18 bases between the two ends. The CDR3 DNA reads TGCGCCAGCAGCCTATGCCGAGGTCACCGATATGGCTACACCTTC. As protein: CASSLCRGHRYGYTF.

This clonotype was observed many times. The chain couples TRBV7-2 to TRBJ2-3; D tentatively reads TRBD1 or TRBD2 (5 bases each). CDR3 length: 15 residues. Trimming removed 1 base from V and 2 bases from J, with 10 bases in between. In germline, CDR1 is SGHTA, CDR2 FQGNSA. CDR3 protein: CASSLESGPTDTQYF. DNA for the CDR3: TGTGCCAGCAGCTTAGAGTCGGGGCCCACAGATACGCAGTATTTT.

This clonotype was counted ten times or more. CDR3 sequence reads: CASSLLLGDSPLHF. CDR3 sequence (DNA): TGTGCCAGCAGTTTGTTGCTGGGGGATTCACCCCTCCACTTT. This rearrangement joins TRBV27 to TRBJ1-6, with D possibly TRBD1 on 5 matching bases. Trimming left V 3 bases short and J 8 bases short, with 11 bases between. The CDR3 spans 14 residues. Germline V gene sequence: CDR1 MNHEY, CDR2 SMNVEV (reference sequence).

This clonotype showed up just once. A read error is possible here, since a much larger clone lies one base away. The J gene is TRBJ1-4, the V gene TRBV3-1; D remains unclear. Germline V CDR1 and CDR2: LGHDT, YNNKEL (reference sequence). Trimming took 3 bases from V and 6 from J, leaving 14 bases between them. The CDR3 has 15 amino acids. CDR3 bases: TGTGCCAGCAGCCAGGTTAAGGGAGGCCATGAAAAACTGTTTTTT. As protein: CASSQVKGGHEKLFF. Based on the CDR3 plus reference TRBV3-1 and TRBJ1-4, the full variable domain is DTAVSQTPKYLVTQMGNDKSIKCEQNLGHDTMYWYKQDSKKFLKIMFSYNNKELIINETVPNRFSPKSPDKAHLNLHINSLELGDSAVYFCASSQVKGGHEKLFFGSGTQLSVL.

This rearrangement joins TRBV4-1 to TRBJ1-1; tentative D call: TRBD1 (5 bases). The germline CDR1 and CDR2 sequences are MGHRA and YSYEKL. The V end lost 0 bases, the J end lost 5 bases, and 10 bases lay between the germline ends. This CDR3 is built from 14 residues. CDR3 region: CASSQDPRVTEAFF. CDR3 sequence (DNA): TGCGCCAGCAGCCAAGATCCCAGGGTGACTGAAGCTTTCTTT.

There are many counts of this clonotype. CDR3 amino acids: CASSYSWDKGRTYEQYF. Here the CDR3 DNA reads TGTGCCAGCAGTTACTCCTGGGATAAGGGGCGGACCTACGAGCAGTACTTC. This sequence joins TRBV6-5 and TRBJ2-7; a weak D match, TRBD1 (5 bases). From germline, CDR1 is MNHEY and CDR2 SVGAGI. The CDR3 runs to 17 residues. Trimming pared 0 bases from V and 2 bases from J, leaving 17 bases between.

This clonotype was observed at least ten times. This rearrangement joins TRBV6-1 to TRBJ2-6; tentatively, D is TRBD1 (7 bases). This CDR3 spans 17 amino acids. The V and J ends lost 6 bases and 0 bases respectively, with 15 bases between them. Germline V gene sequence: CDR1 MNHNS, CDR2 SASEGT. The CDR3 spells CASSPAGQFSGANVLTF. CDR3 in DNA: TGTGCCAGCAGCCCGGCGGGACAGTTCTCTGGGGCCAACGTCCTGACTTTC.

This clonotype was counted many times. This chain links TRBV12-3 or TRBV12-4 with TRBJ2-5; D uncertain. The V and J ends lost 1 base and 4 bases respectively, with 7 bases between them. This CDR3 is built from 13 residues. The CDR3 region is CASSLVVAETQYF. The DNA for the CDR3 is TGTGCCAGCAGTTTAGTCGTAGCAGAGACCCAGTACTTC.

V is TRBV4-2 and J is TRBJ2-2, with D perhaps TRBD1 or TRBD2 (5 bases each). Germline V gene data show CDR1 as LGHNA and CDR2 as YNFKEQ. Deletions cut 0 bases from V and 6 bases from J, with 17 bases between. The CDR3 consists of 17 residues. CDR3 nucleotide sequence: TGTGCCAGCAGCCAAGATATCGGGGCTAGCACCTCCGGGGAGCTGTTTTTT. Amino acid sequence: CASSQDIGASTSGELFF.

The chain couples TRBV25-1 to TRBJ2-1; D is possibly TRBD1 (6 bases). The germline CDR1 and CDR2 sequences are MGHDK and SYGVNS. With 0 bases removed from V and 5 bases from J, the gap between germline ends came to 11 bases. The CDR3 consists of 15 residues. The CDR3, as DNA: TGTGCCAGCAGTGAATATGCAGGGGCAGACAATGAGCAGTTCTTC. Translating gives CASSEYAGADNEQFF. Full variable domain (remainder filled in from reference TRBV25-1 and TRBJ2-1): EADIYQTPRYLVIGTGKKITLECSQTMGHDKMYWYQQDPGMELHLIHYSYGVNSTEKGDLSSESTVSRIRTEHFPLTLESARPSHTSQYLCASSEYAGADNEQFFGPGTRLTVL.

This clonotype was counted between two and nine times. The J gene is TRBJ2-7, the V gene TRBV29-1, with 11 bases identical to TRBD1. The V segment lost 4 bases and the J segment 2 bases; nucleotides outside the gene matches: 1. The CDR3 is 13 amino acids. Germline V gene data show CDR1 as SQVTM and CDR2 as ANQGSEA. The chain's CDR3 is CSVGDRGAYEQYF. The CDR3 region has the DNA TGCAGCGTTGGGGACAGGGGGGCCTACGAGCAGTACTTC.